The next 16 T cell receptor beta chains were all read from a single sample in a study of response to subunit inactivated influenza vaccine (dated by TCRdb to between 2017 and 2018). The method was RT-PCR. TCRdb lists the instrument as Illumina HiSeq 2500. TCRdb passed the public sequencing reads through fastp at Q25 and MiXCR, retaining productive beta sequences. Duplicate CDR3 protein sequences are folded into a single record with the most common DNA and genes. The table for this sample lists about 530,000 distinct CDR3 sequences; roughly 12% of them were counted only once. About a tenth of the sample is in the top ten clones. The source was PBMCs from blood, collected on the day of vaccination. These receptors all stem from a man aged 50-60 years who received an inactivated influenza vaccine. Donor details come from another sample of the same person, matched by shared clones.

This chain links TRBV7-9 with TRBJ1-1, with TRBD1 as a possible D gene (5 bases). V was clipped by 5 bases and J by 11 bases, with 15 bases between them. The CDR3 length is 12 residues. CDR1 is SEHNR and CDR2 is FQNEAQ in the germline V gene (reference sequence). In DNA, the CDR3 is TGTGCCAGCAGCCGCATGGGGGATCGGGCTTTCTTT. This codes for CASSRMGDRAFF.

This clonotype was picked up many times. V and J are TRBV28 and TRBJ2-7; D might be TRBD1 (6 bases). CDR1 and CDR2 from the germline V gene are MDHEN and SYDVKM. The CDR3 sequence is 12 residues long. The germline V and J ends were trimmed by 5 bases and 6 bases, with 11 bases remaining between them. CDR3 sequence reads: CASSEQGFEQYF. CDR3 in DNA: TGTGCCAGCAGTGAACAGGGTTTCGAGCAGTACTTC. Drawing the rest from reference TRBV28 and TRBJ2-7, the complete variable domain is DVKVTQSSRYLVKRTGEKVFLECVQDMDHENMFWYRQDPGLGLRLIYFSYDVKMKEKGDIPEGYSVSREKKERFSLILESASTNQTSMYLCASSEQGFEQYFGPGTRLTVT.

V and J are TRBV9 and TRBJ2-7; 7 positions agree with TRBD2. From germline, CDR1 is SGDLS and CDR2 YYNGEE. The CDR3 is made up of 13 amino acids. The V segment lost 0 bases and the J segment 6 bases; nucleotides outside the gene matches: 3. The CDR3 here is CASSVGGGGEQYF. The CDR3 DNA reads TGTGCCAGCAGCGTAGGAGGCGGGGGCGAGCAGTACTTC. Full variable domain (missing parts from reference TRBV9 and TRBJ2-7): DSGVTQTPKHLITATGQRVTLRCSPRSGDLSVYWYQQSLDQGLQFLIQYYNGEERAKGNILERFSAQQFPDLHSELNLSSLELGDSALYFCASSVGGGGEQYFGPGTRLTVT.

This clonotype was observed a handful of times. The rearrangement joins TRBV4-3 to TRBJ1-1, with D possibly TRBD1 on 5 matching bases. The CDR3 has 15 residues. Deletions cut 1 base from V and 1 base from J, with 10 bases between. Germline CDR1 is LGHNA and CDR2 is YSLEER. The CDR3 sequence: CASSQGGVRNTEAFF. Here the CDR3 DNA reads TGCGCCAGCAGCCAAGGGGGGGTACGGAACACTGAAGCTTTCTTT.

The chain recombines TRBV7-2 with TRBJ1-6, with D perhaps TRBD1 (5 bases). This CDR3 has 15 residues. The germline V and J ends were trimmed by 6 bases and 1 base, with 10 bases remaining between them. Germline loops: CDR1 SGHTA, CDR2 FQGNSA. For the CDR3, the DNA is TGTGCCAGCAGGGCAGGGAGGTCCTATAATTCACCCCTCCACTTT. This codes for CASRAGRSYNSPLHF.

Concerning this clonotype itself: A much larger clone lies one base from this, so it may be a read error. The chain recombines TRBV4-3 with TRBJ2-2; D unclear. In germline, CDR1 is LGHNA, CDR2 YSLEER. Trimming removed 1 base from V and 8 bases from J, with 8 bases in between. There are 13 residues in the CDR3. CDR3 bases: TGCGCCAGCAGCCAAGGGCAGTTTGGGGAGCTGTTTTTT. Residues: CASSQGQFGELFF.

There are many counts of this clonotype. The chain combines TRBV15 with TRBJ1-5; D remains ambiguous. This CDR3 comprises 15 residues. Per germline, CDR1 LNHNV and CDR2 YYDKDF (reference sequence). V was trimmed by 0 bases and J by 1 base, leaving 7 bases between them. The CDR3 loop reads CATSRDLSSNQPQHF. CDR3 DNA sequence: TGTGCCACCAGCAGAGATCTCTCGAGCAATCAGCCCCAGCATTTT.

Ten or more counts support this clonotype. V is TRBV5-1 and J is TRBJ2-1; 13 nucleotides match TRBD2. Losses at the gene ends were 1 base for V and 10 bases for J; bases not matched to a gene: 8. The germline V gene has CDR1 SGHRS and CDR2 YFSETQ. The CDR3 is 16 amino acids. CDR3 protein: CASSLPTSGGASEQFF. The CDR3 nucleotides are TGCGCCAGCAGCTTGCCTACTAGCGGGGGGGCCTCGGAGCAGTTCTTC.

V and J are TRBV7-9 and TRBJ2-7, with 12 bases fitting TRBD1. CDR1 is SEHNR and CDR2 is FQNEAQ in the germline V gene (reference sequence). V was clipped by 6 bases and J by 5 bases; unmatched bases: 2. This CDR3 comprises 13 residues. CDR3 sequence: CASRGTGGDEQYF. The DNA for the CDR3 is TGTGCCAGCAGAGGGACAGGGGGCGACGAGCAGTACTTC.

This clonotype occurred a few times. The gene calls are TRBV5-1 and TRBJ2-1, with TRBD2 matching over 12 bases. This CDR3 has 17 residues. V trimming: 4 bases; J trimming: 6 bases; junction bases outside the gene matches: 11. Germline CDR1 and CDR2: SGHRS and YFSETQ. CDR3 coding DNA: TGCGCCAGCAGCGAAGGGACGACTAGCGGGAGACTCAATGAGCAGTTCTTC. Translating it yields CASSEGTTSGRLNEQFF.

In this sample, this clonotype turned up a few times. The genes are TRBV11-2 and TRBJ2-3; TRBD2 matches at 13 bases. The V gene end was trimmed by 2 bases and the J gene end by 1 base; junction bases not matched to a gene: 12. Germline lookup yields CDR1 SGHAT and CDR2 FQNNGV. The CDR3 covers 20 residues. The CDR3 DNA sequence: TGTGCCAGCAGCTTAAGGACTAGCGGGAGATGGGTTTGGGGCACAGATACGCAGTATTTT. Encoded protein: CASSLRTSGRWVWGTDTQYF.

The V gene is TRBV28, the J gene TRBJ2-2, with D uncertain. Trimming left V 1 base short and J 7 bases short, with 13 bases between. CDR1 and CDR2 (germline): MDHEN, SYDVKM. The CDR3 has 15 residues. The CDR3 protein is CASSLLGNEVGELFF. Here the CDR3 DNA reads TGTGCCAGCAGTTTATTAGGGAATGAGGTCGGGGAGCTGTTTTTT.

In this sample, this clonotype turned up many times. The V call is TRBV5-1, the J call TRBJ2-7; D may correspond to TRBD1 or TRBD2 (5 bases each). The V end lost 0 bases, the J end lost 2 bases, and 12 bases lay between the germline ends. The CDR3 consists of 15 residues. The germline V gene has CDR1 SGHRS and CDR2 YFSETQ. The CDR3 loop reads CASSLAEGPTYEQYF. The CDR3 DNA sequence: TGCGCCAGCAGCTTGGCCGAGGGACCAACCTACGAGCAGTACTTC. Full variable domain (outside the CDR3, taken from reference TRBV5-1 and TRBJ2-7): KAGVTQTPRYLIKTRGQQVTLSCSPISGHRSVSWYQQTPGQGLQFLFEYFSETQRNKGNFPGRFSGRQFSNSRSEMNVSTLELGDSALYLCASSLAEGPTYEQYFGPGTRLTVT.

At least ten counts were recorded for this clonotype. The chain uses TRBV7-6 and TRBJ2-1; 13 bases align to TRBD2. Looked up from germline, CDR1 is SGHVS and CDR2 is FNYEAQ. This CDR3 region has 16 residues. Losses at the gene ends were 5 bases for V and 8 bases for J; bases not matched to a gene: 9. DNA for the CDR3: TGTGCCAGCAGCATTAGGACTAGCGGGAGTCGGCATGAGCAGTTCTTC. Translation: CASSIRTSGSRHEQFF.

This chain connects TRBV12-3 or TRBV12-4 to TRBJ2-7, with 8 bases lining up with TRBD2. The CDR3 totals 13 residues. J gave up 6 bases and V 6 bases, and 7 bases lay outside the gene matches. CDR3 protein: CASSPGLEGEQYF. CDR3 nucleotide sequence: TGTGCCAGCAGCCCGGGACTAGAAGGCGAGCAGTACTTC.

Only a few counts were recorded for this clonotype. V and J are TRBV7-2 and TRBJ2-3; D is unresolved. The ends were cut back, 1 base at V and 1 base at J, with 12 bases in the middle. Germline CDR1 and CDR2: SGHTA and FQGNSA. CDR3 length equals 16 residues. Here the CDR3 DNA reads TGTGCCAGCAGCTTAGGTGTACAGCCCGGCACAGATACGCAGTATTTT. This encodes CASSLGVQPGTDTQYF.